The 30 T cell receptor beta chains below come from one sample, sequenced in a study of blood T cell repertoires in COVID-19. TCRdb keeps only in-frame clones here, not all; method: immunoSEQ multiplex PCR. The sample gives roughly 150,000 clones, approximately 87% of which show up once; under 4.5% is in the top ten. Sequenced sample: PBMCs or T cells enriched from blood (not recorded which). All receptors come from a man in his forties or fifties in a cohort exposed to, infected with or recovered from COVID-19 (not recorded which).

V and J are TRBV9 and TRBJ2-1; 8 bases line up with TRBD1. Losses at the gene ends were 1 base for V and 3 bases for J; bases not matched to a gene: 3. The germline CDR1 and CDR2 sequences are SGDLS and YYNGEE. The CDR3 is made up of 15 amino acids. For the CDR3, the DNA is TGTGCCAGCAGCGTACAGGGGGCGTTCTACAATGAGCAGTTCTTC. Amino acid sequence: CASSVQGAFYNEQFF.

The table lists this clone with a count of one. The chain employs TRBV12-5 and TRBJ2-1, with D perhaps matching TRBD1 (6 bases). The CDR3 totals 14 residues. V lost 5 bases, J lost 10 bases, and 18 bases lay in between. The V gene's germline CDR1 is LGHNT and CDR2 FRNRAP. The CDR3 loop reads CASGRDKGHLEQFF. As DNA, the CDR3 is TGTGCTAGTGGTCGGGACAAGGGTCATCTGGAGCAGTTCTTC.

The chain links TRBV7-2 to TRBJ1-1; no firm D call. Germline CDR1 SGHTA, CDR2 FQGNSA. V lost 3 bases and J lost 4, with 9 bases in between. CDR3 length equals 13 residues. The CDR3: CASSFGRFTEAFF. CDR3 DNA: TGTGCCAGCAGCTTTGGGAGGTTCACTGAAGCTTTCTTT. Full variable domain (remainder filled in from reference TRBV7-2 and TRBJ1-1): GAGVSQSPSNKVTEKGKDVELRCDPISGHTALYWYRQSLGQGLEFLIYFQGNSAPDKSGLPSDRFSAERTGGSVSTLTIQRTQQEDSAVYLCASSFGRFTEAFFGQGTRLTVV.

The chain couples TRBV30 to TRBJ2-5, with D maybe TRBD1 (6 bases). Germline assignment: CDR1 GTSNPN and CDR2 SVGIG (reference sequence). There are 14 residues in the CDR3. Trimming took 0 bases from V and 5 from J, leaving 13 bases between them. CDR3 bases: TGTGCCTGGAGTGTATCGGCAGGGGTGGAGACCCAGTACTTC. Amino acids: CAWSVSAGVETQYF.

The gene calls are TRBV19 and TRBJ2-7; 7 bases line up with TRBD2. Germline V lookup: CDR1 LNHDA, CDR2 SQIVND (reference sequence). Trimming took 3 bases from V and 8 from J; bases not matched to a gene: 13. This CDR3 comprises 15 residues. The CDR3 DNA follows: TGTGCCAGTAGTATCCGGGGGGAAGGTAATTCTAAGCAGTACTTC. Its protein product is CASSIRGEGNSKQYF.

A single count supports this clone. J is TRBJ2-1 and V is TRBV5-4; possible D gene TRBD2, 5 bases. The CDR3 spans 13 residues. V was pared by 3 bases and J by 6 bases, with 10 bases between. From germline, CDR1 is SGHNT and CDR2 YYREEE (reference sequence). CDR3 nucleotides: TGTGCCAGCAGCTCCGCCGGAGGCAATGAGCAGTTCTTC. Protein: CASSSAGGNEQFF.

The chain carries TRBV14 and TRBJ2-2, with 10 bases matching TRBD2. This CDR3 region has 15 residues. Germline CDR1 and CDR2: SGHDN and FVKESK. V gave up 7 bases and J gave up 7 bases; unmatched junction bases: 9. The CDR3 sequence: CASTPLAGVIGELFF. The CDR3, as DNA: TGTGCCAGCACCCCGCTAGCGGGGGTAATCGGGGAGCTGTTTTTT. The variable domain in full, with the rest retrieved from reference TRBV14 and TRBJ2-2, is EAGVTQFPSHSVIEKGQTVTLRCDPISGHDNLYWYRRVMGKEIKFLLHFVKESKQDESGMPNNRFLAERTGGTYSTLKVQPAELEDSGVYFCASTPLAGVIGELFFGEGSRLTVL.

This rearrangement joins TRBV6-2 or TRBV6-3 to TRBJ2-1; no firm D call. The CDR3 covers 16 residues. Trimming left V 2 bases short and J 5 bases short, with 16 bases between. Germline CDR1 reads MNHEY; CDR2 reads SVGEGT. CDR3 nucleotides: TGTGCCAGCAGTTACCGGAAGTACAGCCCCAACAATGAGCAGTTCTTC. Protein: CASSYRKYSPNNEQFF.

The chain combines TRBV19 with TRBJ1-6, with TRBD1 as a possible D gene (6 bases). V was clipped by 7 bases and J by 8 bases, with 12 bases between them. The CDR3 extends over 13 amino acids. Germline-derived CDR1 and CDR2 are LNHDA and SQIVND (reference sequence). CDR3: CASTPGAYSPLHF. The DNA for the CDR3 is TGTGCCAGTACACCAGGGGCCTATTCACCCCTCCACTTT. Drawing the rest from reference TRBV19 and TRBJ1-6, the complete variable domain is DGGITQSPKYLFRKEGQNVTLSCEQNLNHDAMYWYRQDPGQGLRLIYYSQIVNDFQKGDIAEGYSVSREKKESFPLTVTSAQKNPTAFYLCASTPGAYSPLHFGNGTRLTVT.

The genes are TRBV29-1 and TRBJ1-2; D is undetermined. The V gene's germline CDR1 is SQVTM and CDR2 ANQGSEA. The CDR3 has 12 residues. Between the trimmed V and J ends, which lost 1 base and 6 bases, there was a span of 9 bases. The CDR3 sequence: CSVEGRTDGYTF. The CDR3 nucleotides read TGCAGCGTTGAAGGACGTACAGATGGCTACACCTTC.

This clone was seen a single time. J is TRBJ1-5 and V is TRBV19; TRBD1 agrees at 7 bases. The trim removed 6 bases at V and 4 bases at J, leaving 3 bases unmatched. The CDR3 loop spans 13 amino acids. Germline lookup yields CDR1 LNHDA and CDR2 SQIVND (reference sequence). CDR3 coding DNA: TGTGCCAGTAGCGGGACAGCTAATCAGCCCCAGCATTTT. Encoded protein: CASSGTANQPQHF.

At least ten counts were recorded for this clone. The rearrangement links TRBV11-3 to TRBJ2-1; 7 bases are a match to TRBD2. The J segment lost 1 base and the V segment lost 5 bases, leaving 5 bases of the junction unmatched. This CDR3 is 15 amino acids long. From germline, CDR1 is SGHNT and CDR2 YENEEA. CDR3 in amino acids: CASSPNSGSYNEQFF. The CDR3 DNA reads as TGTGCCAGCAGCCCCAATAGCGGGTCCTACAATGAGCAGTTCTTC.

This chain links TRBV12-3 or TRBV12-4 with TRBJ1-5; D gene unclear. V dropped 3 bases and J dropped 6 bases, with 9 bases sitting between them. The CDR3 consists of 13 residues. CDR3 amino acids: CASSFGGGQPQHF. The DNA of the CDR3 is TGTGCCAGCAGTTTCGGAGGAGGTCAGCCCCAGCATTTT.

The gene calls are TRBV21-1 and TRBJ1-1. TRBV21-1 counts as a pseudogene. This CDR3 spans 13 amino acids. Here the CDR3 reads CASSKGGVIRAFF. CDR3 in DNA: TGTGCCAGCAGCAAAGGGGGGGTTATTAGGGCTTTCTTT.

The chain has TRBV2 and TRBJ1-2, with 7 positions matching TRBD1. This CDR3 comprises 15 residues. Per the germline V gene, CDR1 is SNHLY and CDR2 is FYNNEI. With V trimmed by 7 bases and J by 0 bases, 8 bases remained unmatched. The CDR3 region is CASKRQGPANYGYTF. DNA for the CDR3: TGTGCCAGCAAAAGACAGGGACCCGCTAACTATGGCTACACCTTC.

The chain employs TRBV19 and TRBJ1-6; D ambiguous. From germline, CDR1 is LNHDA and CDR2 SQIVND (reference sequence). Trimming removed 4 bases at V and 0 bases at J, with 7 bases between. The CDR3 loop spans 15 amino acids. CDR3 in DNA: TGTGCCAGTAGTAAAGGGAGCTCCTATAATTCACCCCTCCACTTT. Its protein product is CASSKGSSYNSPLHF.

This clone was recorded a few times. This chain joins TRBV9 and TRBJ2-7; 10 bases map to TRBD1. The junction had 9 bases not matched to a gene; V was cut back by 0 bases and J by 6 bases. Per the germline V gene, CDR1 is SGDLS and CDR2 is YYNGEE. This CDR3 region has 16 residues. CDR3 DNA: TGTGCCAGCAGCGTAGAAGGGGGACAGGGGTTTGGCGAGCAGTACTTC. Translation gives CASSVEGGQGFGEQYF.

V and J are TRBV15 and TRBJ1-5; no clear D gene. The ends were cut back, 5 bases at V and 4 bases at J, with 9 bases in the middle. CDR1 is LNHNV and CDR2 is YYDKDF in the germline V gene (reference sequence). The CDR3 consists of 13 residues. CDR3 DNA: TGTGCCACCAGCGAGACTGTGAATCAGCCCCAGCATTTT. Translated, it gives CATSETVNQPQHF.

The count of this clone is one. J is TRBJ1-6 and V is TRBV6-6; TRBD1 aligns across 8 bases. CDR1 is MNHNY, CDR2 SVGAGI, per germline (reference sequence). The CDR3 totals 18 residues. Trimming at V came to 5 bases and at J to 0 bases, leaving 9 bases not matched to a gene. The CDR3 spells CASSRGTGPRSYNSPLHF. Written as DNA, the CDR3 is TGTGCCAGCAGTCGTGGGACAGGCCCACGCTCCTATAATTCACCCCTCCACTTT.

This clone turned up a few times. The chain recombines TRBV5-8 with TRBJ2-1, with a possible D match to TRBD2 (5 bases). V lost 1 base and J lost 7, with 18 bases in between. The germline V gene has CDR1 SGHTS and CDR2 YDEGEE. There are 16 residues in the CDR3. CDR3 coding DNA: TGTGCCAGCAGCTTGTCCTTCGGGCTAGCCCTAAATGAGCAGTTCTTC. It translates to CASSLSFGLALNEQFF.

The V and J genes are TRBV10-2 and TRBJ2-2; D ambiguous. This CDR3 is 12 amino acids long. Trimming pared 8 bases from V and 6 bases from J, leaving 10 bases between. The V gene's germline CDR1 is WSHSY and CDR2 SAAADI. CDR3 sequence (DNA): TGCGCCAGCCTTAGTTGGTCCGGGGAGCTGTTTTTT. It yields the protein CASLSWSGELFF.

Details on this clone: This sample includes further DNA sequences coding for the same CDR3. The chain has TRBV12-3 or TRBV12-4 and TRBJ1-1, with a weak D call TRBD1 (5 bases). The length of the CDR3 is 13 residues. Between the trimmed V and J ends, which lost 3 bases and 4 bases, there was a span of 9 bases. CDR3 sequence: CASSLGGGTEAFF. The CDR3 DNA reads as TGTGCCAGCAGTTTGGGGGGTGGCACTGAAGCTTTCTTT.

This chain uses TRBV28 with TRBJ1-1; 10 bases align to TRBD1. The CDR3 extends over 15 amino acids. In germline, CDR1 is MDHEN, CDR2 SYDVKM. J lost 5 bases, V lost 6 bases, and 9 bases had no gene match. The DNA of the CDR3 is TGTGCCAGCAGATGGGACAGGGGTAAGAATACTGAAGCTTTCTTT. This codes for CASRWDRGKNTEAFF.

The rearrangement uses TRBV10-1 and TRBJ2-1; possibly TRBD2 for D (5 bases). V lost 3 bases and J lost 4, with 10 bases in between. The CDR3 totals 14 residues. Per germline, CDR1 WNHNN and CDR2 SYGVQD (reference sequence). The CDR3 DNA reads as TGCGCCAGCAGTGACGGAGGCTGGTACAATGAGCAGTTCTTC. Translated, it gives CASSDGGWYNEQFF.

The chain employs TRBV6-4 and TRBJ1-2; 9 bases agree with TRBD1. The CDR3 extends over 17 amino acids. The germline V gene has CDR1 MRHNA and CDR2 SNTAGT. V lost 5 bases to trimming and J lost 4 bases; unmatched junction nucleotides: 14. The CDR3 loop reads CASSPGIGTGSAYGYTF. The CDR3, as DNA: TGTGCCAGCAGTCCTGGGATCGGGACAGGGTCCGCCTATGGCTACACCTTC.

The rearrangement uses TRBV29-1 and TRBJ2-7, with D perhaps matching TRBD1 (5 bases). The CDR3 loop spans 14 amino acids. Trimming removed 2 bases from V and 0 bases from J, with 11 bases in between. The germline CDR1 and CDR2 sequences are SQVTM and ANQGSEA. The CDR3 loop is CSVELQESSYEQYF. The DNA for the CDR3 is TGCAGCGTTGAATTACAGGAGAGCTCCTACGAGCAGTACTTC.

The gene calls are TRBV10-3 and TRBJ2-1; 10 bases match TRBD1. The trim removed 4 bases at V and 4 bases at J, leaving 13 bases unmatched. The CDR3 is made up of 18 amino acids. The germline V gene has CDR1 ENHRY and CDR2 SYGVKD. The CDR3 nucleotides read TGTGCCATCAGTGGGGTGGGACAGGGGTTTTCGGGGTACAATGAGCAGTTCTTC. Translation gives CAISGVGQGFSGYNEQFF.

The chain has TRBV14 and TRBJ1-3; tentatively, D is TRBD1 (6 bases). There are 14 residues in the CDR3. The V end lost 4 bases, the J end lost 0 bases, and 7 bases lay between the germline ends. The germline CDR1 and CDR2 sequences are SGHDN and FVKESK. Written as DNA, the CDR3 is TGTGCCAGCAGCCCACAGGGCTCTGGAAACACCATATATTTT. Its protein product is CASSPQGSGNTIYF.

The chain links TRBV5-1 to TRBJ1-1; 12 positions match TRBD1. CDR3 length: 15 amino acids. V lost 7 bases to trimming and J lost 4 bases; unmatched junction nucleotides: 8. Germline-derived CDR1 and CDR2 are SGHRS and YFSETQ. CDR3 in DNA: TGCGCCAGCGCGGGACAGGGGGCGGGGGTCACTGAAGCTTTCTTT. It yields the protein CASAGQGAGVTEAFF.

This clone was counted a few times. The chain carries TRBV10-3 and TRBJ2-2, with D perhaps TRBD1 (5 bases). The CDR3 loop spans 12 amino acids. V gave up 11 bases and J gave up 1 base, with 8 bases separating them. Germline V CDR1 and CDR2: ENHRY, SYGVKD. The DNA of the CDR3 is TGTGCCGCTCAGGGGAACACCGGGGAGCTGTTTTTT. Its protein product is CAAQGNTGELFF.